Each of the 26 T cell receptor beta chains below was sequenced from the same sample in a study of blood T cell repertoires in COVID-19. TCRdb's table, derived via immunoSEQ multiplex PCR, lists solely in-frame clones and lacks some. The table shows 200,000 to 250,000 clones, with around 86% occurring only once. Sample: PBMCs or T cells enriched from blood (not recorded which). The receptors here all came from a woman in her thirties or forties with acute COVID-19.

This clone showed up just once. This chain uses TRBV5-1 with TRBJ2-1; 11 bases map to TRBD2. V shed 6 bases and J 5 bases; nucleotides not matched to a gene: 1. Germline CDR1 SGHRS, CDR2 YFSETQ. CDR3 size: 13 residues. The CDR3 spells CASTTSGNNEQFF. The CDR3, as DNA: TGCGCCAGCACGACTAGCGGGAACAATGAGCAGTTCTTC. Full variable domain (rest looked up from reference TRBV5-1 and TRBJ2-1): KAGVTQTPRYLIKTRGQQVTLSCSPISGHRSVSWYQQTPGQGLQFLFEYFSETQRNKGNFPGRFSGRQFSNSRSEMNVSTLELGDSALYLCASTTSGNNEQFFGPGTRLTVL.

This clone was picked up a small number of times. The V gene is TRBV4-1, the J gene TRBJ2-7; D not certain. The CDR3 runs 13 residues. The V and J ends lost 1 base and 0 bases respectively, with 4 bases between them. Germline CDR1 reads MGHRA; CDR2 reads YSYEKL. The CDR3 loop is CASSQVASYEQYF. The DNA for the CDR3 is TGCGCCAGCAGCCAAGTAGCCTCCTACGAGCAGTACTTC.

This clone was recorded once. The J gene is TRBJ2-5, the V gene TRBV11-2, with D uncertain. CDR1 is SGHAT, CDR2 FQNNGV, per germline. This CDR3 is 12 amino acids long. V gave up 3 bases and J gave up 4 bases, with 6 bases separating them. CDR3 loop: CASSFHGETQYF. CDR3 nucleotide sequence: TGTGCCAGCAGCTTCCACGGAGAGACCCAGTACTTC.

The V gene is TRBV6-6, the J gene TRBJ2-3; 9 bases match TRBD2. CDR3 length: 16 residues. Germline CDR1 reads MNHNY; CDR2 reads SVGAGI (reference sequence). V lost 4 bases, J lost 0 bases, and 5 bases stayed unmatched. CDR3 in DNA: TGTGCCAGCAGTTTCGGACTAGCGAGAAGCACAGATACGCAGTATTTT. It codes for CASSFGLARSTDTQYF.

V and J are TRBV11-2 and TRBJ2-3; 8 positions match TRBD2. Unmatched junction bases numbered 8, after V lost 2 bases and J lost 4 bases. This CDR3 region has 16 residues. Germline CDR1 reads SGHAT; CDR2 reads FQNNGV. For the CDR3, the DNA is TGTGCCAGCAGCTTATGGGCTAGCGGGTCTTCAGATACGCAGTATTTT. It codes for CASSLWASGSSDTQYF.

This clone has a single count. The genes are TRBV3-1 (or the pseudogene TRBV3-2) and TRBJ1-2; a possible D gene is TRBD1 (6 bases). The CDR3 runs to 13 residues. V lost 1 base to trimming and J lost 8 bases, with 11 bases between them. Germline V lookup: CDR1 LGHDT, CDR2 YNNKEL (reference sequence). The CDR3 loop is CASSQGDTGGYTF. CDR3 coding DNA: TGTGCCAGCAGCCAAGGGGACACGGGCGGCTACACCTTC.

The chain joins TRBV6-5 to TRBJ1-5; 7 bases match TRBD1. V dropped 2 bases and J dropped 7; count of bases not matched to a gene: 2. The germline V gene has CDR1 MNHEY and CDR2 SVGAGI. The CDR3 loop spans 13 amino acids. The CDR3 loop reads CASSYAGGQPQHF. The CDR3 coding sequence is TGTGCCAGCAGTTACGCAGGGGGACAGCCCCAGCATTTT.

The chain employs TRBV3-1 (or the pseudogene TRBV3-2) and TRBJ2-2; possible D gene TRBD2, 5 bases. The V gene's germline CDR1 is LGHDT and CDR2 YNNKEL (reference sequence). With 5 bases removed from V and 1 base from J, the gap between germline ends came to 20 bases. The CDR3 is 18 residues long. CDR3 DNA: TGTGCCAGCAGCACTTATCCGGGAAGAAGTGAGAACACCGGGGAGCTGTTTTTT. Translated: CASSTYPGRSENTGELFF.

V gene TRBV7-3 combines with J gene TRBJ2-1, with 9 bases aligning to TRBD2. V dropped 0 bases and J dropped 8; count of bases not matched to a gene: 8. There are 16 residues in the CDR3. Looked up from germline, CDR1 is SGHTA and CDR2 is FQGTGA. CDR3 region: CASSLTISGGQDEQFF. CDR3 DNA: TGTGCCAGCAGCTTAACGATTAGCGGGGGTCAAGATGAGCAGTTCTTC.

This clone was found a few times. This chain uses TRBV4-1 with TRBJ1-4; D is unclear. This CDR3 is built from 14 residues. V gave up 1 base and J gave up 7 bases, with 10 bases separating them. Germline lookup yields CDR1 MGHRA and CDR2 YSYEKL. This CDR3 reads CASSQGSGFEKLFF. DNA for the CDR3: TGCGCCAGCAGCCAAGGATCCGGGTTTGAAAAACTGTTTTTT.

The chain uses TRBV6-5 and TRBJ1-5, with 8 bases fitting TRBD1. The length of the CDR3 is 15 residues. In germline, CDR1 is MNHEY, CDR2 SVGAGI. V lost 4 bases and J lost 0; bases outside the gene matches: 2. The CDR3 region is CASSLDRVSNQPQHF. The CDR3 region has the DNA TGTGCCAGCAGTTTGGACAGGGTTAGCAATCAGCCCCAGCATTTT.

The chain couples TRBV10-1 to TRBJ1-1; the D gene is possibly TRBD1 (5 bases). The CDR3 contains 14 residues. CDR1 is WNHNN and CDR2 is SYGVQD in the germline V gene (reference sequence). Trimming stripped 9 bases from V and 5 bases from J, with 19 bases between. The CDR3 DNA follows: TGCGCCAGAGGGTCGGTGGGGAGGGGAACTGAAGCTTTCTTT. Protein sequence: CARGSVGRGTEAFF.

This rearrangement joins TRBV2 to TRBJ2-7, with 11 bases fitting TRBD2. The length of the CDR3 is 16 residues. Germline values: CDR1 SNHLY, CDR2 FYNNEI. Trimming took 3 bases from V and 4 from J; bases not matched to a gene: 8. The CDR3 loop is CASSDAQASGRYEQYF. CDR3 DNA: TGTGCCAGCAGTGACGCCCAAGCTAGCGGGAGGTACGAGCAGTACTTC.

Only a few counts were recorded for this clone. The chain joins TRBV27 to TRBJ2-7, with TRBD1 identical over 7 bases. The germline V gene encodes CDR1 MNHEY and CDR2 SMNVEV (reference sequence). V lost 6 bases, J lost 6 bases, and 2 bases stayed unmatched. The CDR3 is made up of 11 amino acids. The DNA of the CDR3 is TGTGCCAGCAGACACAGGGGCGAGCAGTACTTC. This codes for CASRHRGEQYF.

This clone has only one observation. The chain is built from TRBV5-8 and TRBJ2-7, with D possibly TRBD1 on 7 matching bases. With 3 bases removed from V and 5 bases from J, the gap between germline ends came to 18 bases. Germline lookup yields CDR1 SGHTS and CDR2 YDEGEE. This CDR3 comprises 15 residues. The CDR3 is CASSSGGTKRHEQYF. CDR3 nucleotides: TGTGCCAGCAGCTCAGGGGGGACAAAACGTCACGAGCAGTACTTC.

CDR3 sequence (DNA): TGTGCCAGCAGTTTCCCCGGCTACAGCCGGGACAGGGGGCCGGGTGGCTACACCTTC. This sequence encodes CASSFPGYSRDRGPGGYTF. The rearrangement uses TRBV28 and TRBJ1-2; TRBD1 matches 12 bases. Germline assignment: CDR1 MDHEN and CDR2 SYDVKM. The CDR3 loop spans 19 amino acids. The V gene end was trimmed by 3 bases and the J gene end by 7 bases; junction bases not matched to a gene: 18.

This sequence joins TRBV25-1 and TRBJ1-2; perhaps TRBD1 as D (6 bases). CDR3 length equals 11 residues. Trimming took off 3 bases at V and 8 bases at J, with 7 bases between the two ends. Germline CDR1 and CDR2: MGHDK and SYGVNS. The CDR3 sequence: CASSEQGGYTF. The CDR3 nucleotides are TGTGCCAGCAGTGAGCAGGGGGGCTACACCTTC.

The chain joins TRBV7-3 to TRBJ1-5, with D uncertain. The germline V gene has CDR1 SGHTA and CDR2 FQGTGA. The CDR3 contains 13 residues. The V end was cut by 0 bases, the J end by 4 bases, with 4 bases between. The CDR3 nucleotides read TGTGCCAGCAGCTTAACGTCTAATCAGCCCCAGCATTTT. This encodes CASSLTSNQPQHF.

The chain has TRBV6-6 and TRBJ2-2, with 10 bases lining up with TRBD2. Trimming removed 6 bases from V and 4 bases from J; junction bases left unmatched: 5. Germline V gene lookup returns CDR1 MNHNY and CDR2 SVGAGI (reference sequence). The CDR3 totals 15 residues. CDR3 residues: CASRRLAGTTGELFF. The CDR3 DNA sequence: TGTGCCAGCAGGCGACTAGCGGGTACCACCGGGGAGCTGTTTTTT.

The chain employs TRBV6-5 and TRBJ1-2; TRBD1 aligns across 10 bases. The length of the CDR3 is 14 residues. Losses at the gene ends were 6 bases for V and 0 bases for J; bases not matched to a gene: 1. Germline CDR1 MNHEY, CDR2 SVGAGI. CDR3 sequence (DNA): TGTGCCAGCAGGGGGACAGGGGCTAACTATGGCTACACCTTC. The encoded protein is CASRGTGANYGYTF.

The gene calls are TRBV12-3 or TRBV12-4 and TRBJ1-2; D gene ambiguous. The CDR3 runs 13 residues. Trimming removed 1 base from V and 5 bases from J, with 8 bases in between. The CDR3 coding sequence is TGTGCCAGCAGTTTAGATCACGGGTATGGCTACACCTTC. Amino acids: CASSLDHGYGYTF.

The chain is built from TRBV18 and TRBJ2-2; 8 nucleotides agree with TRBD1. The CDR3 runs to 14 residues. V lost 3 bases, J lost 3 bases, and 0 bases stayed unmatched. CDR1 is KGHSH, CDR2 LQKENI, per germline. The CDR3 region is CASSPDRDTGELFF. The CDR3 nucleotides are TGTGCCAGCTCACCGGACAGGGACACCGGGGAGCTGTTTTTT.

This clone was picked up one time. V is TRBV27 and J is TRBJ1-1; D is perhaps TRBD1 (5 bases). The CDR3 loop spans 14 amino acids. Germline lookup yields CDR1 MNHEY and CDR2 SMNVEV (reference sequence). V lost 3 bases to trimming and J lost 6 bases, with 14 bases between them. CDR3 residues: CASSFTAGRAEAFF. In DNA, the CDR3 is TGTGCCAGCAGTTTTACGGCAGGGAGGGCTGAAGCTTTCTTT.

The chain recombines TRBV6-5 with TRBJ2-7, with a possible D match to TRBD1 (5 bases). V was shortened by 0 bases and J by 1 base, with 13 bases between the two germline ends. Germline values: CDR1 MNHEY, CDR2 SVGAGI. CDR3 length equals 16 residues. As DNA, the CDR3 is TGTGCCAGCAGTTACTCGAGAAGGGGTGGGTCCTACGAGCAGTACTTC. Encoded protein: CASSYSRRGGSYEQYF.

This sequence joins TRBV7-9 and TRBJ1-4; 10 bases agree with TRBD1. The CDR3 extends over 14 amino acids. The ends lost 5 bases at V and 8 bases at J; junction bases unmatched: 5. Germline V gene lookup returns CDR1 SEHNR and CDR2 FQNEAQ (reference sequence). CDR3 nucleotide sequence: TGTGCCAGCAGCACCCGGACAGGGGGGGAAAAACTGTTTTTT. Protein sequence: CASSTRTGGEKLFF. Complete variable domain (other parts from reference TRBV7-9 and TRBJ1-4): DTGVSQNPRHKITKRGQNVTFRCDPISEHNRLYWYRQTLGQGPEFLTYFQNEAQLEKSRLLSDRFSAERPKGSFSTLEIQRTEQGDSAMYLCASSTRTGGEKLFFGSGTQLSVL.

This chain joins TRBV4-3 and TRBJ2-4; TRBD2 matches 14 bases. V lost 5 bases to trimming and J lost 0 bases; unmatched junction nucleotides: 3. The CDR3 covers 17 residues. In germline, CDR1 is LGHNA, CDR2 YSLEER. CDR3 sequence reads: CASSSGLAGGAKNIQYF. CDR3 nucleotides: TGCGCCAGCAGCTCCGGACTAGCGGGAGGAGCCAAAAACATTCAGTACTTC.